This entry lists 29 T cell receptor beta chains sequenced from one sample in a study of T cell repertoires in cytomegalovirus infection. For these receptors, no antigen is known. TCRdb re-called the reads through MiXCR, storing one row per CDR3 protein. The profile shows around 900,000 distinct CDR3 sequences, 31% of them singletons. The sequencing here drew on cultured CD8+ T cells from PBMCs, taken from culture after CMV antigen stimulation. The origin of the receptors is a human donor in good health (CMV status not recorded). Some clones in this sample may be carry-over from other donors' samples.

This clonotype was seen repeatedly, ten times or more. This chain links TRBV7-8 with TRBJ1-5, with D possibly being TRBD1 (6 bases). The CDR3 is 15 residues long. From germline, CDR1 is SGHVS and CDR2 FQNEAQ. Trimming cost V 2 bases and J 3 bases, with 11 bases left between them. The CDR3 loop reads CASSLPGQPNQPQHF. DNA of the CDR3: TGTGCCAGCAGCTTACCAGGACAGCCCAATCAGCCCCAGCATTTT. Together with reference TRBV7-8 and TRBJ1-5, the CDR3 gives the full variable domain: GAGVSQSPRYKVAKRGQDVALRCDPISGHVSLFWYQQALGQGPEFLTYFQNEAQLDKSGLPSDRFFAERPEGSVSTLKIQRTQQEDSAVYLCASSLPGQPNQPQHFGDGTRLSIL.

This clonotype was counted a few times. The V call is TRBV7-9, the J call TRBJ2-3; D might be TRBD2 (6 bases). V shed 11 bases and J shed 1 base, with 13 bases lying between them. Germline-derived CDR1 and CDR2 are SEHNR and FQNEAQ (reference sequence). The CDR3 has 13 residues. The CDR3 coding sequence is TGTGCCGACAGCGGGTTACGCACAGATACGCAGTATTTT. Its translation is CADSGLRTDTQYF.

J is TRBJ2-4 and V is TRBV27, with TRBD1 matching over 7 bases. The CDR3 is made up of 11 amino acids. Losses at the gene ends were 6 bases for V and 9 bases for J; bases not matched to a gene: 2. In germline, CDR1 is MNHEY, CDR2 SMNVEV (reference sequence). CDR3 sequence: CASRQGPIQYF. The CDR3 DNA sequence: TGTGCCAGCAGACAGGGGCCCATTCAGTACTTC.

The chain couples TRBV27 to TRBJ1-3; perhaps TRBD1 as D (5 bases). V lost 7 bases and J lost 4, with 17 bases in between. CDR3 length: 15 residues. The germline V gene encodes CDR1 MNHEY and CDR2 SMNVEV (reference sequence). The CDR3 DNA reads TGTGCCAGCATCGGAAGTGGGGGGAAAGGAAACACCATATATTTT. Protein product: CASIGSGGKGNTIYF.

V and J are TRBV11-3 and TRBJ2-7; D unresolved. The CDR3 is made up of 16 amino acids. Germline loops: CDR1 SGHNT, CDR2 YENEEA. CDR3 nucleotide sequence: TGTGTCAGCAGCTTAGAAGGTGCTTTTGCCCTCTGTGAGCAGTACGTC. This gives the protein CVSSLEGAFALCEQYV.

The chain joins TRBV6-2 or TRBV6-3 to TRBJ1-1; D gene uncertain. In germline, CDR1 is MNHEY, CDR2 SVGEGT. There are 13 residues in the CDR3. The V end was cut by 7 bases, the J end by 11 bases, with 20 bases between. The CDR3 reads CASTILGGRRAFF. CDR3 sequence (DNA): TGTGCCAGCACCATACTGGGAGGACGTCGGGCTTTCTTT.

This clonotype has ten or more counts. The chain couples TRBV7-9 to TRBJ1-2; D may be TRBD1 (5 bases). V was pared by 5 bases and J by 4 bases, with 20 bases between. Germline assignment: CDR1 SEHNR and CDR2 FQNEAQ (reference sequence). The CDR3 extends over 16 amino acids. CDR3 sequence (DNA): TGTGCCAGCAGCCTTGTTAGGGACTACGGGATCTATGGCTACACCTTC. Protein sequence: CASSLVRDYGIYGYTF.

This clonotype has just a few counts. V gene TRBV4-3 combines with J gene TRBJ1-2; 7 bases are shared with TRBD1. This CDR3 has 15 amino acids. Germline trimming cut 3 bases from V and 3 bases from J; bases unmatched to any gene: 7. The germline V gene encodes CDR1 LGHNA and CDR2 YSLEER. DNA of the CDR3: TGCGCCAGCAGCCAGTACTCCGGGACAGACTATGGCTACACCTTC. Amino acid sequence: CASSQYSGTDYGYTF.

The V and J genes are TRBV11-2 and TRBJ2-1; D is perhaps TRBD1 (5 bases). V lost 5 bases, J lost 0 bases, and 11 bases lay in between. Per the germline V gene, CDR1 is SGHAT and CDR2 is FQNNGV. CDR3 length: 15 amino acids. In nucleotides, the CDR3 is TGTGCCAGCAGCATAGGGGTAAGCTCCTACAATGAGCAGTTCTTC. This encodes CASSIGVSSYNEQFF.

This clonotype was found a few times. This chain uses TRBV7-9 with TRBJ1-1, with D perhaps matching TRBD1 (5 bases). V was clipped by 5 bases and J by 4 bases, with 14 bases between them. This CDR3 has 14 residues. From germline, CDR1 is SEHNR and CDR2 FQNEAQ (reference sequence). In DNA form, the CDR3 reads TGTGCCAGCAGCGGGGGAGGGGTAGTCACTGAAGCTTTCTTT. Translating gives CASSGGGVVTEAFF. The whole variable domain, remainder taken from reference TRBV7-9 and TRBJ1-1, is DTGVSQNPRHKITKRGQNVTFRCDPISEHNRLYWYRQTLGQGPEFLTYFQNEAQLEKSRLLSDRFSAERPKGSFSTLEIQRTEQGDSAMYLCASSGGGVVTEAFFGQGTRLTVV.

This clonotype has more than one count but fewer than ten. V gene TRBV9 combines with J gene TRBJ2-1, with D unresolved. The CDR3 runs to 16 residues. In germline, CDR1 is SGDLS, CDR2 YYNGEE. Trimming removed 5 bases at V and 4 bases at J, with 19 bases between. CDR3 protein: CASSQRVEQSYNEQFF. CDR3 in DNA: TGTGCCAGCAGTCAAAGGGTGGAGCAGTCGTACAATGAGCAGTTCTTC. The full variable domain, with the rest looked up from reference TRBV9 and TRBJ2-1, is DSGVTQTPKHLITATGQRVTLRCSPRSGDLSVYWYQQSLDQGLQFLIQYYNGEERAKGNILERFSAQQFPDLHSELNLSSLELGDSALYFCASSQRVEQSYNEQFFGPGTRLTVL.

CDR3 nucleotide sequence: TGCAGTGCGGCCGCCCTAGCGTCGGACACAGATACGCAGTATTTT. Its protein product is CSAAALASDTDTQYF. V gene TRBV20-1 combines with J gene TRBJ2-3; tentative D call: TRBD2 (6 bases). The CDR3 loop spans 15 amino acids. Germline V gene sequence: CDR1 DFQATT, CDR2 SNEGSKA (reference sequence). With 6 bases removed from V and 2 bases from J, the gap between germline ends came to 18 bases.

In this sample, this clonotype turned up many times. CDR3 in DNA: TGTGCCAGCAGCCTACCTATGACAGGGAGTGGGAGGGGCACAGATACGCAGTATTTT. Protein: CASSLPMTGSGRGTDTQYF. The chain carries TRBV7-8 and TRBJ2-3, with D perhaps matching TRBD1 or TRBD2 (7 bases each). The germline gives CDR1 SGHVS, CDR2 FQNEAQ. Trimming took 5 bases from V and 1 from J, leaving 25 bases between them. The CDR3 has 19 amino acids.

V usage is TRBV7-9 and J usage is TRBJ2-7; TRBD2 agrees at 11 bases. After removal of 5 bases from V and 0 bases from J, the junction contained 9 bases not matched to a gene. Germline CDR1 and CDR2: SEHNR and FQNEAQ (reference sequence). This CDR3 has 17 residues. CDR3 nucleotide sequence: TGTGCCAGCAGCACCTCGACTAGCGGGGTGAACTCCTACGAGCAGTACTTC. Amino acids: CASSTSTSGVNSYEQYF.

CDR3 sequence (DNA): TGTGCCAGCAAATCCCTCGTATCCTGGGGGGCCAACGTCCTGACTTTC. Amino acids: CASKSLVSWGANVLTF. The chain links TRBV28 to TRBJ2-6; D is ambiguous. Per the germline V gene, CDR1 is MDHEN and CDR2 is SYDVKM. This CDR3 has 16 amino acids. V lost 7 bases to trimming and J lost 4 bases, with 17 bases between them.

This clonotype was counted between two and nine times. The V call is TRBV28, the J call TRBJ2-1, with D perhaps TRBD2 (6 bases). Deletions cut 2 bases from V and 4 bases from J, with 15 bases between. Germline values: CDR1 MDHEN, CDR2 SYDVKM. The CDR3 extends over 16 amino acids. CDR3 sequence (DNA): TGTGCCAGCAGTTTACCGACCGGGAGCGGGTACAATGAGCAGTTCTTC. It yields the protein CASSLPTGSGYNEQFF. Filled out from reference TRBV28 and TRBJ2-1, the complete variable domain reads DVKVTQSSRYLVKRTGEKVFLECVQDMDHENMFWYRQDPGLGLRLIYFSYDVKMKEKGDIPEGYSVSREKKERFSLILESASTNQTSMYLCASSLPTGSGYNEQFFGPGTRLTVL.

This clonotype has only one observation. The chain combines TRBV5-1 with TRBJ2-3; TRBD1 matches at 9 bases. This CDR3 spans 15 amino acids. V dropped 0 bases and J dropped 5; count of bases not matched to a gene: 4. Germline V gene data show CDR1 as SGHRS and CDR2 as YFSETQ. CDR3 amino acids: CASSLGQGVQDTQYF. In DNA, the CDR3 is TGCGCCAGCAGCTTGGGACAGGGGGTGCAAGATACGCAGTATTTT.

V gene TRBV7-6 combines with J gene TRBJ2-5; perhaps TRBD2 as D (6 bases). In germline, CDR1 is SGHVS, CDR2 FNYEAQ. The length of the CDR3 is 12 residues. Trimming left V 4 bases short and J 7 bases short, with 10 bases between. This CDR3 is CASSSGVVTQYF. The CDR3 DNA follows: TGTGCCAGCAGCTCGGGGGTGGTGACCCAGTACTTC.

This chain connects TRBV4-2 to TRBJ1-2; 7 nucleotides line up with TRBD1. This CDR3 has 14 residues. Trimming removed 4 bases from V and 3 bases from J; junction bases left unmatched: 5. Germline values: CDR1 LGHNA, CDR2 YNFKEQ. The CDR3 nucleotides are TGTGCCAGCAGCCGACCGGGGACAGACTATGGCTACACCTTC. Encoded protein: CASSRPGTDYGYTF.

This clonotype has more than one count but fewer than ten. The CDR3 coding sequence is TGTGCCAGCAGCCTCCTCTGGGGGCAGGAGTTTGCCTACGAGCAGTACTTC. Its translation is CASSLLWGQEFAYEQYF. The chain links TRBV7-9 to TRBJ2-7; D is possibly TRBD1 (6 bases). The CDR3 is made up of 17 amino acids. CDR1 is SEHNR, CDR2 FQNEAQ, per germline (reference sequence). Trimming removed 5 bases from V and 2 bases from J, with 22 bases in between.

This clonotype has only a few counts. V is TRBV6-5 and J is TRBJ2-7, with TRBD1 identical over 11 bases. Germline-derived CDR1 and CDR2 are MNHEY and SVGAGI. This CDR3 region has 15 residues. J gave up 6 bases and V 7 bases, and 11 bases lay outside the gene matches. CDR3 DNA: TGTGCCAGCACCCCAGGCGGGACAGGGGGACGCGAGCAGTACTTC. Translated: CASTPGGTGGREQYF.

The chain combines TRBV27 with TRBJ2-7; 8 bases line up with TRBD1. CDR1 and CDR2 from the germline V gene are MNHEY and SMNVEV (reference sequence). Trimming took 6 bases from V and 2 from J; bases not matched to a gene: 6. The CDR3 sequence is 14 residues long. CDR3 protein: CASRNRGDAYEQYV. CDR3 sequence (DNA): TGTGCCAGCAGAAACAGGGGGGATGCCTACGAGCAGTACGTC.

This clonotype appeared many times. The chain employs TRBV12-3 or TRBV12-4 and TRBJ2-1; 7 bases are shared with TRBD1. This CDR3 contains 15 residues. V lost 0 bases and J lost 3; bases outside the gene matches: 2. CDR3 coding DNA: TGTGCCAGCAGTTTAGCGACAGGGTACTACAATGAGCAGTTCTTC. Protein product: CASSLATGYYNEQFF.

The chain combines TRBV7-2 with TRBJ2-7, with D possibly being TRBD2 (5 bases). Trimming shortened V by 2 bases and J by 3 bases, and 11 bases separated the two germline ends. In germline, CDR1 is SGHTA, CDR2 FQGNSA. The CDR3 runs 14 residues. Written as DNA, the CDR3 is TGTGCCAGCAGCTTAAGGACTCCCTTCTACGAGCAGTACTTC. Translation: CASSLRTPFYEQYF. Based on the CDR3 plus reference TRBV7-2 and TRBJ2-7, the full variable domain is GAGVSQSPSNKVTEKGKDVELRCDPISGHTALYWYRQSLGQGLEFLIYFQGNSAPDKSGLPSDRFSAERTGGSVSTLTIQRTQQEDSAVYLCASSLRTPFYEQYFGPGTRLTVT.

A few counts support this clonotype. This chain uses TRBV18 with TRBJ1-1; no definite D call. Per germline, CDR1 KGHSH and CDR2 LQKENI. This CDR3 comprises 12 residues. The ends were cut back, 8 bases at V and 7 bases at J, with 14 bases in the middle. Here the CDR3 reads CASANERGEAFF. The CDR3 DNA is TGTGCCAGCGCCAACGAGCGAGGTGAAGCTTTCTTT. Together with reference TRBV18 and TRBJ1-1, the CDR3 gives the full variable domain: NAGVMQNPRHLVRRRGQEARLRCSPMKGHSHVYWYRQLPEEGLKFMVYLQKENIIDESGMPKERFSAEFPKEGPSILRIQQVVRGDSAAYFCASANERGEAFFGQGTRLTVV.

The chain carries TRBV6-5 and TRBJ1-1; the D gene is possibly TRBD1 (5 bases). The CDR3 sequence is 15 residues long. CDR1 is MNHEY and CDR2 is SVGAGI in the germline V gene. The V gene lost 0 bases and the J gene lost 4 bases, with 12 bases spanning the gap. This CDR3 is CASSYSQGPATEAFF. Here the CDR3 DNA reads TGTGCCAGCAGTTACTCGCAGGGACCGGCCACTGAAGCTTTCTTT.

The chain employs TRBV29-1 and TRBJ2-1; possible D gene TRBD1, 6 bases. The CDR3 loop spans 13 amino acids. Looked up from germline, CDR1 is SQVTM and CDR2 is ANQGSEA. Trimming cost V 6 bases and J 4 bases, with 13 bases left between them. CDR3 coding DNA: TGCAGCGTAGTGGGGGCTCTTTACAATGAGCAGTTCTTC. It is translated as CSVVGALYNEQFF.

This clonotype was seen only once. The rearrangement joins TRBV6-2 or TRBV6-3 to TRBJ1-2; 7 nucleotides match TRBD1. The CDR3 covers 14 residues. V lost 2 bases and J lost 3; bases outside the gene matches: 3. Germline CDR1 is MNHEY and CDR2 is SVGEGT. CDR3 protein: CASSYGTEYYGYTF. In DNA, the CDR3 is TGTGCCAGCAGTTACGGGACAGAATACTATGGCTACACCTTC.

At least ten counts were recorded for this clonotype. This sequence joins TRBV12-3 or TRBV12-4 and TRBJ2-2, with a tentative D call TRBD1 (5 bases). Trimming shortened V by 10 bases and J by 1 base, and 7 bases separated the two germline ends. CDR3 size: 12 residues. CDR3 protein: CATTGNTGELFF. Written as DNA, the CDR3 is TGTGCCACCACAGGGAACACCGGGGAGCTGTTTTTT.